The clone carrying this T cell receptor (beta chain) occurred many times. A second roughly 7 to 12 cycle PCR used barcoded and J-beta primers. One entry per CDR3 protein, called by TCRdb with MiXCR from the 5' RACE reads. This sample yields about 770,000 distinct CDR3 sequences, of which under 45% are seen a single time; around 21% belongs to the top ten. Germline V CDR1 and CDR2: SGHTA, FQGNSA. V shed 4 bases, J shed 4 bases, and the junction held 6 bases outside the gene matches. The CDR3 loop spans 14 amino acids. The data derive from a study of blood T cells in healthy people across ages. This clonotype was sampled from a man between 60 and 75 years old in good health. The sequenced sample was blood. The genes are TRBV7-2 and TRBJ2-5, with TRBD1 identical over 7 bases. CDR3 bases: TGTGCCAGCAGCTCCATGGGGGACAGAGAGACCCAGTACTTC. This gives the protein CASSSMGDRETQYF.